This T cell receptor (beta chain) appears in the sequencing data of a study of graft-versus-host responses after intestinal transplantation. Overall study context: After anti-thymocyte globulin induction, recipients took tacrolimus and steroids for roughly three years.

The assay was immunoSEQ multiplex PCR, and TCRdb's table has in-frame clones only and misses some. The sample shows tens of thousands of clones, about 80% of them seen only once. With regard to this clone: Its matching antigen is unknown.

The V gene's germline CDR1 is LNHNV and CDR2 YYDKDF (reference sequence). The V segment lost 4 bases and the J segment 5 bases; nucleotides outside the gene matches: 4. CDR3 length: 14 residues. The input for sequencing was unstimulated CD4+ T cells sorted from spleen or lymph node cells, taken before transplant. J is TRBJ2-2 and V is TRBV15; 7 bases are shared with TRBD1. The receptor was isolated from a human donor who was the organ donor for an intestinal transplant. The CDR3 DNA is TGTGCCACCAGCACACCACAGGGGACCGGGGAGCTGTTTTTT. This encodes CATSTPQGTGELFF.